Listed below are T cell receptor beta chains from one sample, sequenced in a study of T-cell memory formation after mild COVID-19. TCRdb processed the 5' RACE reads anew with MiXCR; each CDR3 protein has one entry. The sample records almost 350,000 distinct CDR3 sequences, around 20% being singletons. The specimen sequenced was PBMCs or a T cell subset sorted from them (not recorded which). The receptors were gathered from a young man who had mild COVID-19 (a few samples of this study predate the infection). Cell type and time point are not known. Both conserved end residues are part of each CDR3. A D gene is named only where the DNA matches it firmly. The size entry is marked missing in some rows and otherwise reads once, few, many or a size class.

len	v_gene	d_gene	abundance	j_gene	CDR3nt	CDR3aa
14	TRBV12-3/TRBV12-4	TRBD1	few	TRBJ2-3	TGTGCCAGCAGCCCCGACAGGGTCACAGATACGCAGTATTTT	CASSPDRVTDTQYF
16	TRBV5-6	TRBD1	few	TRBJ2-1	TGTGCCAGCAGCTTGGTGGGACAGGGGGCGTATAATGAGCAGTTCTTC	CASSLVGQGAYNEQFF
13	TRBV7-9	TRBD1	.	TRBJ1-1	TGTGCCAGCAGCCCGGACAGGGAGGCTGAAGCTTTCTTT	CASSPDREAEAFF
14	TRBV7-2	.	.	TRBJ2-2	TGTGCCAGCAGCTTAGCGGAATACACCGGGGAGCTGTTTTTT	CASSLAEYTGELFF
12	TRBV5-1	.	.	TRBJ2-2	TGCGCCAGCAGCTCCTACGCCGGGGAGCTGTTTTTT	CASSSYAGELFF
13	TRBV7-3	.	.	TRBJ2-1	TGTGCCAGCAGCTCCCCGAGACACAATGAGCAGTTCTTC	CASSSPRHNEQFF
13	TRBV12-3/TRBV12-4	.	.	TRBJ1-3	TGTGCCTCGAGAGGCGGGAATGGAAACACCATATATTTT	CASRGGNGNTIYF
14	TRBV6-5	TRBD2	many	TRBJ2-3	TGTGCCAGCAGTTGGCGGGGGTTACCAGATACGCAGTATTTT	CASSWRGLPDTQYF
14	TRBV5-1	.	.	TRBJ2-5	TGCGCCAGCAGCTGGAGACAGATCCAAGAGACCCAGTACTTC	CASSWRQIQETQYF
12	TRBV20-1	.	.	TRBJ2-4	TGCAGTGCTAGGGTTGATGGCGATTTTCAGTACTTC	CSARVDGDFQYF
15	TRBV7-7	TRBD1	.	TRBJ2-1	TGTGCCAGCAGCTCGGGACAGGGCTCCTACAATGAGCAGTTCTTC	CASSSGQGSYNEQFF
14	TRBV27	.	few	TRBJ1-6	TGTGCCAGCCGGTGGCGGAGGGCATTTTCACCCCTCCACTTT	CASRWRRAFSPLHF
13	TRBV10-3	.	few	TRBJ1-6	TGTGCCATCAGTGGGGGCTATAATTCACCCCTCCACTTT	CAISGGYNSPLHF
15	TRBV12-3/TRBV12-4	TRBD2	few	TRBJ2-3	TGTGCCAGCAGTACCCTAGCGGGGTTCTCAGATACGCAGTATTTT	CASSTLAGFSDTQYF
16	TRBV7-8	.	few	TRBJ1-6	TGTGCCAGCAGCTCGCGGGACGGGAGAGGCAATTCACCCCTCCACTTT	CASSSRDGRGNSPLHF
13	TRBV6-6	.	few	TRBJ1-5	TGTGCCAGCATACCCGATGGAGATCAGCCCCAGCATTTT	CASIPDGDQPQHF
17	TRBV4-3	.	.	TRBJ1-2	TGCGCCAGCAGCCCGAGGGGGGCCGTCTCCCTCGCCTATGGCTACACCTTC	CASSPRGAVSLAYGYTF
14	TRBV11-2	.	few	TRBJ2-1	TGTGCCAGCAGCTTGCCTTCGGGGTTTTATGAGCAGTTCTTC	CASSLPSGFYEQFF
15	TRBV29-1	.	.	TRBJ2-3	TGCAGCGTTGAAAGGGTGGGCTCTAGCACAGATACGCAGTATTTT	CSVERVGSSTDTQYF
17	TRBV6-5	TRBD1	.	TRBJ1-5	TGTGCCAGCAGTTCGGGACAGGGTGGGTATAGCAATCAGCCCCAGCATTTT	CASSSGQGGYSNQPQHF
17	TRBV5-1	.	many	TRBJ1-6	TGCGCCAGCAGCTTGGATTCCCCAGGAGTCAATAATTCACCCCTCCACTTT	CASSLDSPGVNNSPLHF
15	TRBV12-5	.	.	TRBJ1-2	TGTGCTAGTGGTTTGGTACTAGATCGCCGCTATGGCTACACCTTC	CASGLVLDRRYGYTF
14	TRBV7-9	TRBD1	.	TRBJ1-1	TGTGCCAGCAGCGTGACAGGGTTGGGCACTGAAGCTTTCTTT	CASSVTGLGTEAFF
15	TRBV6-2/TRBV6-3	TRBD1	.	TRBJ2-3	TGTGCCAGCAGTTACTCGGCAGGGGGCTTAGATACGCAGTATTTT	CASSYSAGGLDTQYF
13	TRBV4-1	.	.	TRBJ2-1	TGCGCCAGCAGCCGAGTGAGCGACAATGAGCAGTTCTTC	CASSRVSDNEQFF
15	TRBV6-6	TRBD1	.	TRBJ1-2	TGTGCCAGCAGTGCCTTAACAGGGGAGCCGTATGGCTACACCTTC	CASSALTGEPYGYTF
11	TRBV30	.	few	TRBJ1-4	TGTGCTCACCTGGGACGGGAAAAACTGTTTTTT	CAHLGREKLFF
13	TRBV20-1	.	.	TRBJ2-5	TGCAGTGCTCAAGATAAAAGGGGGGAGACCCAGTACTTC	CSAQDKRGETQYF
11	TRBV7-9	.	.	TRBJ1-1	TGTGCCAGCAGCCTCTCTGCGAGAGCTTTCTTT	CASSLSARAFF
15	TRBV2	TRBD1	.	TRBJ1-5	TGTGCCAGCGGGGTGGACAGGGGATCTTATCAGCCCCAGCATTTT	CASGVDRGSYQPQHF
13	TRBV6-5	.	few	TRBJ1-1	TGTGCCAGCAGTAACAGGGAGGGCACTGAAGCTTTCTTT	CASSNREGTEAFF
19	TRBV5-5	TRBD1	few	TRBJ2-6	TGTGCCAGCAGCACCCGGGACAGAGAATATACCTCTGGGGCCAACGTCCTGACTTTC	CASSTRDREYTSGANVLTF
16	TRBV28	.	many	TRBJ2-1	TGTGCCAGCAGTTTATCCGGACCAAGCTCCTACAATGAGCAGTTCTTC	CASSLSGPSSYNEQFF
17	TRBV4-1	TRBD2	few	TRBJ2-2	TGCGCCAGCAGCCGACACCGCGGGGGGAGCCGCACCGGGGAGCTGTTTTTT	CASSRHRGGSRTGELFF